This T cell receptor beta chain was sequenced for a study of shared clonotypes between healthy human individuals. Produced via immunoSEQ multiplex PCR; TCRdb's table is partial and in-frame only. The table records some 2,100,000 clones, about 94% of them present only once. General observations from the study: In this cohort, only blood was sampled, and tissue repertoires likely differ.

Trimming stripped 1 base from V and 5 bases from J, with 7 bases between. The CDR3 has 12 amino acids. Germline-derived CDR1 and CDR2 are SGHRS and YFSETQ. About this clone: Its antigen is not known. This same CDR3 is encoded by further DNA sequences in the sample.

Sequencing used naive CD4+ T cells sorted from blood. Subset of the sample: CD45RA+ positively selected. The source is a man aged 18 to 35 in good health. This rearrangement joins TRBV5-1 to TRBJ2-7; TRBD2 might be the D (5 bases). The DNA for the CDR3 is TGCGCCAGCAGCTTGCCGGGGAACGAGCAGTACTTC. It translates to CASSLPGNEQYF.